This entry lists 21 T cell receptor beta chains sequenced from one sample in a study of metastatic and nonmetastatic thyroid tumors. Until they underwent thyroid surgery, no patient had received any treatment. TCRdb re-clonotyped the PCR reads through MiXCR. This table has about 42,000 clones, about an eighth appearing once. Specimen: blood. Receptors originate from a male donor with papillary thyroid cancer or a benign thyroid nodule (not recorded which). Some clones in this sample may be carry-over from other donors' samples.

This clone was recorded a few times. This CDR3 is CASSYDSRTSIYGYTF. As DNA, the CDR3 is TGTGCCAGCAGTTACGATTCCCGGACAAGTATATATGGCTACACCTTC. The V and J genes are TRBV6-6 and TRBJ1-2, with D perhaps matching TRBD1 (5 bases). The CDR3 has 16 residues. Deletions cut 2 bases from V and 5 bases from J, with 18 bases between. Germline CDR1 MNHNY, CDR2 SVGAGI (reference sequence).

This clone was recorded many times. This rearrangement joins TRBV11-2 to TRBJ2-5, with D perhaps TRBD1 or TRBD2 (6 bases each). The germline CDR1 and CDR2 sequences are SGHAT and FQNNGV. Trimming stripped 6 bases from V and 2 bases from J, with 22 bases between. The CDR3 contains 17 residues. The CDR3 loop is CASRSQGGTLNQETQYF. Here the CDR3 DNA reads TGTGCCAGCAGATCACAGGGCGGGACCCTGAATCAAGAGACCCAGTACTTC.

This clone has a count of ten or more. This chain connects TRBV19 to TRBJ1-2; D perhaps matches TRBD1 (5 bases). CDR1 LNHDA and CDR2 SQIVND come from the germline V gene (reference sequence). The V end lost 2 bases, the J end lost 7 bases, and 17 bases lay between the germline ends. This CDR3 has 15 amino acids. CDR3 nucleotides: TGTGCCAGTAGTATAAGCCGGGCAGGGAAGAGTGGCTACACCTTC. Protein product: CASSISRAGKSGYTF.

In the case of this clone: Given a much more abundant clone one base away, this may be a read error. Different DNA sequences within this sample yield the same CDR3. This chain connects TRBV24-1 to TRBJ2-5; D is unclear. The germline CDR1 and CDR2 sequences are KGHDR and SFDVKD. The CDR3 loop spans 16 amino acids. V lost 5 bases and J lost 4, with 19 bases in between. CDR3 protein: CATSAHGTVKGETQYF. In DNA, the CDR3 is TGTGCCACCAGTGCCCATGGTACAGTAAAGGGAGAGACCCAGTACTTC.

This clone was detected many times. The junction and the germline gene differ at one end; a read error may be behind it. The rearrangement links TRBV29-1 to TRBJ2-1, with 12 nucleotides matching TRBD2. The CDR3 extends over 15 amino acids. From germline, CDR1 is SQVTM and CDR2 ANQGSEA. The CDR3 DNA follows: TGCAGCGCTGAAGAGGGGACTAGCGGGCCAAATGAGCAGTTCTTC. Translated, it gives CSAEEGTSGPNEQFF.

Ten or more counts support this clone. This chain uses TRBV7-2 with TRBJ2-4, with a tentative D call TRBD1 (5 bases). Germline CDR1 reads SGHTA; CDR2 reads FQGNSA. The CDR3 spans 14 residues. Trimming took off 1 base at V and 7 bases at J, with 11 bases between the two ends. The CDR3 loop is CASSLERTTNIQYF. DNA of the CDR3: TGTGCCAGCAGCTTAGAGAGGACAACTAACATTCAGTACTTC.

This clone was picked up many times. The rearrangement joins TRBV10-3 to TRBJ2-5; 14 bases map to TRBD2. Germline assignment: CDR1 ENHRY and CDR2 SYGVKD. J gave up 5 bases and V 6 bases, and 8 bases lay outside the gene matches. The CDR3 is made up of 16 amino acids. The CDR3, as DNA: TGTGCCATCAGCCGGACTAGCGGGAGGAAGGAGGAGACCCAGTACTTC. Translated: CAISRTSGRKEETQYF.

The chain recombines TRBV5-1 with TRBJ1-1; D is unclear. The germline gives CDR1 SGHRS, CDR2 YFSETQ. The V end lost 6 bases, the J end lost 1 base, and 10 bases lay between the germline ends. CDR3 length: 13 residues. The CDR3 DNA reads as TGCGCCAGCACCTGGGAGGGGAACACTGAAGCTTTCTTT. The encoded protein is CASTWEGNTEAFF.

The genes are TRBV6-1 and TRBJ2-1, with D possibly matching TRBD1 (6 bases). The CDR3 length is 12 residues. V lost 6 bases and J 5 bases, leaving 8 bases between the germline ends. Germline V gene sequence: CDR1 MNHNS, CDR2 SASEGT. As DNA, the CDR3 is TGTGCCAGCAGCCCAGGGGACAATGAGCAGTTCTTC. Translated, it gives CASSPGDNEQFF.

This clone occurred many times. CDR3 bases: TGTGCCAGCAGTTTAATTGACTTTGGGGAGACCCAGTACTTC. This translates into CASSLIDFGETQYF. The chain carries TRBV12-3 or TRBV12-4 and TRBJ2-5; no reliable D call. The V gene lost 2 bases and the J gene lost 5 bases, with 12 bases spanning the gap. The CDR3 runs 14 residues.

Concerning this clone: A much larger clone differs by one base, so this may be a read error. The gene calls are TRBV20-1 and TRBJ2-1; TRBD2 matches at 8 bases. This CDR3 comprises 11 residues. The germline CDR1 and CDR2 sequences are DFQATT and SNEGSKA (reference sequence). V lost 8 bases, J lost 8 bases, and 5 bases stayed unmatched. The CDR3 is CSRASGYEQFF. Here the CDR3 DNA reads TGCAGTAGGGCTAGCGGGTATGAGCAGTTCTTC.

This clone appeared many times. The V gene is TRBV7-8, the J gene TRBJ1-6; 9 nucleotides line up with TRBD1. Per the germline V gene, CDR1 is SGHVS and CDR2 is FQNEAQ. V was pared by 3 bases and J by 6 bases, with 6 bases of the junction left unmatched. The CDR3 is made up of 16 amino acids. This chain's CDR3 is CASSLISTGGNSPLHF. Written as DNA, the CDR3 is TGTGCCAGCAGCTTGATTTCGACAGGGGGTAATTCACCCCTCCACTTT.

Many counts were recorded for this clone. The genes are TRBV7-2 and TRBJ2-3, with D unclear. Trimming pared 5 bases from V and 8 bases from J, leaving 8 bases between. This CDR3 has 11 residues. CDR1 is SGHTA and CDR2 is FQGNSA in the germline V gene. CDR3 amino acids: CASSPPGTQYF. The CDR3 DNA reads as TGTGCCAGCAGCCCACCGGGTACGCAGTATTTT.

This clone was seen repeatedly, ten times or more. The rearrangement joins TRBV11-1 to TRBJ2-3, with no clear D. Germline lookup yields CDR1 SGHAT and CDR2 FQDESV (reference sequence). This CDR3 has 12 amino acids. V lost 6 bases, J lost 4 bases, and 8 bases lay in between. The CDR3 loop is CASSQWADTQYF. In DNA form, the CDR3 reads TGTGCCAGCAGTCAATGGGCAGATACGCAGTATTTT. Using reference TRBV11-1 and TRBJ2-3 for the parts outside the CDR3, the full variable domain is EAEVAQSPRYKITEKSQAVAFWCDPISGHATLYWYRQILGQGPELLVQFQDESVVDDSQLPKDRFSAERLKGVDSTLKIQPAELGDSAMYLCASSQWADTQYFGPGTRLTVL.

This clone was seen at least ten times. The chain recombines TRBV7-2 with TRBJ2-3; D not certain. The CDR3 totals 14 residues. Germline V CDR1 and CDR2: SGHTA, FQGNSA. Trimming pared 1 base from V and 4 bases from J, leaving 9 bases between. The CDR3 here is CASSLGRGADTQYF. The CDR3 DNA follows: TGTGCCAGCAGCTTAGGGCGAGGTGCAGATACGCAGTATTTT.

This clone has ten or more counts. The V gene is TRBV4-3, the J gene TRBJ2-5, with 9 bases lining up with TRBD2. Germline lookup yields CDR1 LGHNA and CDR2 YSLEER. V dropped 1 base and J dropped 5; count of bases not matched to a gene: 8. The CDR3 is made up of 16 amino acids. CDR3 sequence (DNA): TGCGCCAGCAGCCAAGGGGCGGGAGGGCCCGTTGAGACCCAGTACTTC. Translation: CASSQGAGGPVETQYF.

This clone was detected many times. The gene calls are TRBV7-2 and TRBJ2-1, with D tentatively TRBD2 (5 bases). V gave up 2 bases and J gave up 13 bases, with 15 bases separating them. The length of the CDR3 is 13 residues. Germline V gene data show CDR1 as SGHTA and CDR2 as FQGNSA. As DNA, the CDR3 is TGTGCCAGCAGCTTACGAGAGAGGGATAATCAGTTCTTC. Translating gives CASSLRERDNQFF.

This clone was detected ten times or more. V is TRBV28 and J is TRBJ1-3, with D unclear. Germline V lookup: CDR1 MDHEN, CDR2 SYDVKM. The CDR3 length is 13 residues. V was clipped by 3 bases and J by 10 bases, with 13 bases between them. CDR3: CASSFSGPATIYF. CDR3 nucleotides: TGTGCCAGCAGTTTTAGTGGACCCGCAACCATATATTTT.

As regards this clone: One end of the junction is discordant with germline, which a read error may explain. This chain's CDR3 is CAISRGVGEQFF. In DNA, the CDR3 is TGTGCCATCTCACGGGGGGTTGGAGAGCAGTTCTTC. This sequence joins TRBV18 and TRBJ2-1, with 7 bases identical to TRBD2. Germline V lookup: CDR1 KGHSH, CDR2 LQKENI. The CDR3 spans 12 residues.

This clone appeared a few times. This clone may be a read error of a much larger clone one base away. Other DNA sequences in this sample translate to the same CDR3. V is TRBV29-1 and J is TRBJ2-1; TRBD2 matches 10 bases. The V segment lost 0 bases and the J segment 2 bases; nucleotides outside the gene matches: 4. Germline CDR1 SQVTM, CDR2 ANQGSEA. There are 16 residues in the CDR3. The CDR3 region is CSVEDPGTSAYNEQFF. The CDR3, as DNA: TGCAGCGTTGAAGACCCCGGGACTAGCGCCTACAATGAGCAGTTCTTC.

In its sample, this clone ranks as medium-sized. The chain links TRBV28 to TRBJ1-3, with a tentative D call TRBD1 (6 bases). Germline V gene data show CDR1 as MDHEN and CDR2 as SYDVKM. The CDR3 runs to 14 residues. Between the trimmed V and J ends, which lost 7 bases and 4 bases, there was a span of 14 bases. The CDR3 coding sequence is TGTGCCAGCACAACGGCAGGGGCCGGAAACACCATATATTTT. Translated: CASTTAGAGNTIYF. Filled out from reference TRBV28 and TRBJ1-3, the complete variable domain reads DVKVTQSSRYLVKRTGEKVFLECVQDMDHENMFWYRQDPGLGLRLIYFSYDVKMKEKGDIPEGYSVSREKKERFSLILESASTNQTSMYLCASTTAGAGNTIYFGEGSWLTVV.